These 10 T cell receptor beta chains share one sample of origin, sequenced in a study of T cell responses to AZD1222 COVID-19 vaccine. Measured with immunoSEQ multiplex PCR; TCRdb has only the in-frame clones, and not every one. Counted here are approximately 130,000 clones, roughly 91% occurring once; the ten biggest clones make up over 8.5%. The sequenced sample was peripheral blood, obtained on day 0 of MenACWY control vaccination. Source of these receptors: an adult in good health.

The chain joins TRBV10-1 to TRBJ2-1; 10 bases align to TRBD1. Per germline, CDR1 WNHNN and CDR2 SYGVQD (reference sequence). CDR3 length: 15 residues. The ends lost 4 bases at V and 5 bases at J; junction bases unmatched: 5. The CDR3 bases are TGCGCCAGCAGTGCGGGGACAGGGGCGAACAATGAGCAGTTCTTC. The encoded protein is CASSAGTGANNEQFF.

Only one count was recorded for this clone. Mismatch with germline at one junction end may stem from a read error. V gene TRBV10-3 combines with J gene TRBJ1-1; tentative D call: TRBD1 (6 bases). The CDR3 totals 11 residues. CDR1 and CDR2 from the germline V gene are ENHRY and SYGVKD. CDR3 in amino acids: CAVRGNTEAFF. CDR3 bases: TGTGCCGTCAGGGGCAACACTGAAGCTTTCTTT.

CDR3 sequence: CASSSRFDRGNIQYF. For the CDR3, the DNA is TGTGCCAGCAGCTCACGTTTCGACAGGGGCAACATTCAGTACTTC. This rearrangement joins TRBV7-2 to TRBJ2-4; TRBD1 aligns across 8 bases. There are 15 residues in the CDR3. CDR1 and CDR2 (germline): SGHTA, FQGNSA. Trimming at V came to 4 bases and at J to 7 bases, leaving 9 bases not matched to a gene.

The gene calls are TRBV9 and TRBJ2-1; possible D gene TRBD2, 5 bases. The length of the CDR3 is 16 residues. Trimming removed 4 bases at V and 4 bases at J, with 18 bases between. CDR1 SGDLS and CDR2 YYNGEE come from the germline V gene. CDR3: CASSSSTGIGYNEQFF. The CDR3 coding sequence is TGTGCCAGCAGCTCGAGCACGGGGATTGGGTACAATGAGCAGTTCTTC.

The chain joins TRBV2 to TRBJ2-1; D is possibly TRBD1 (7 bases). There are 14 residues in the CDR3. Germline V gene lookup returns CDR1 SNHLY and CDR2 FYNNEI. V dropped 3 bases and J dropped 6 bases, with 12 bases sitting between them. CDR3 coding DNA: TGTGCCAGCAGTGAGTTCCAGGGGGGCAATGAGCAGTTCTTC. Translating gives CASSEFQGGNEQFF.

The genes are TRBV7-2 and TRBJ1-1; a weak D match, TRBD1 (6 bases). Germline CDR1 and CDR2: SGHTA and FQGNSA. Trimming removed 6 bases at V and 5 bases at J, with 13 bases between. The CDR3 runs to 13 residues. The CDR3 region has the DNA TGTGCCAGCAGGTATCAGGGGTGGACTGAAGCTTTCTTT. The encoded protein is CASRYQGWTEAFF.

In its sample, this clone was seen a few times. DNA of the CDR3: TGTGCCAGCAGCCGGGACGTCTACGAGCAGTACTTC. Its translation: CASSRDVYEQYF. The chain links TRBV11-3 to TRBJ2-7; D is tentatively TRBD1 or TRBD2 (5 bases each). The CDR3 spans 12 residues. Trimming took off 5 bases at V and 3 bases at J, with 8 bases between the two ends. The V gene's germline CDR1 is SGHNT and CDR2 YENEEA.

The V gene is TRBV7-9, the J gene TRBJ1-2; 7 positions agree with TRBD1. The V segment lost 1 base and the J segment 5 bases; nucleotides outside the gene matches: 10. From germline, CDR1 is SEHNR and CDR2 FQNEAQ (reference sequence). The CDR3 totals 16 residues. CDR3 sequence reads: CASSLGSATGNYGYTF. The CDR3 DNA is TGTGCCAGCAGCTTAGGGTCGGCGACAGGGAATTATGGCTACACCTTC. The full variable domain, rest sourced from reference TRBV7-9 and TRBJ1-2, is DTGVSQNPRHKITKRGQNVTFRCDPISEHNRLYWYRQTLGQGPEFLTYFQNEAQLEKSRLLSDRFSAERPKGSFSTLEIQRTEQGDSAMYLCASSLGSATGNYGYTFGSGTRLTVV.

V and J are TRBV5-5 and TRBJ2-7, with D possibly called TRBD1 or TRBD2 (5 bases each). There are 14 residues in the CDR3. Trimming removed 0 bases at V and 4 bases at J, with 11 bases between. Germline values: CDR1 SGHKS, CDR2 YYEKEE (reference sequence). The CDR3 reads CASSLAGTDYEQYF. As DNA, the CDR3 is TGTGCCAGCAGCTTGGCCGGGACCGATTACGAGCAGTACTTC.

The chain links TRBV2 to TRBJ1-2, with D maybe TRBD1 (6 bases). The length of the CDR3 is 14 residues. Trimming pared 1 base from V and 8 bases from J, leaving 14 bases between. Per the germline V gene, CDR1 is SNHLY and CDR2 is FYNNEI. The CDR3 DNA reads as TGTGCCAGCAGTGAAGGAACGACAGGCCCAGGCTACACCTTC. Its protein product is CASSEGTTGPGYTF.